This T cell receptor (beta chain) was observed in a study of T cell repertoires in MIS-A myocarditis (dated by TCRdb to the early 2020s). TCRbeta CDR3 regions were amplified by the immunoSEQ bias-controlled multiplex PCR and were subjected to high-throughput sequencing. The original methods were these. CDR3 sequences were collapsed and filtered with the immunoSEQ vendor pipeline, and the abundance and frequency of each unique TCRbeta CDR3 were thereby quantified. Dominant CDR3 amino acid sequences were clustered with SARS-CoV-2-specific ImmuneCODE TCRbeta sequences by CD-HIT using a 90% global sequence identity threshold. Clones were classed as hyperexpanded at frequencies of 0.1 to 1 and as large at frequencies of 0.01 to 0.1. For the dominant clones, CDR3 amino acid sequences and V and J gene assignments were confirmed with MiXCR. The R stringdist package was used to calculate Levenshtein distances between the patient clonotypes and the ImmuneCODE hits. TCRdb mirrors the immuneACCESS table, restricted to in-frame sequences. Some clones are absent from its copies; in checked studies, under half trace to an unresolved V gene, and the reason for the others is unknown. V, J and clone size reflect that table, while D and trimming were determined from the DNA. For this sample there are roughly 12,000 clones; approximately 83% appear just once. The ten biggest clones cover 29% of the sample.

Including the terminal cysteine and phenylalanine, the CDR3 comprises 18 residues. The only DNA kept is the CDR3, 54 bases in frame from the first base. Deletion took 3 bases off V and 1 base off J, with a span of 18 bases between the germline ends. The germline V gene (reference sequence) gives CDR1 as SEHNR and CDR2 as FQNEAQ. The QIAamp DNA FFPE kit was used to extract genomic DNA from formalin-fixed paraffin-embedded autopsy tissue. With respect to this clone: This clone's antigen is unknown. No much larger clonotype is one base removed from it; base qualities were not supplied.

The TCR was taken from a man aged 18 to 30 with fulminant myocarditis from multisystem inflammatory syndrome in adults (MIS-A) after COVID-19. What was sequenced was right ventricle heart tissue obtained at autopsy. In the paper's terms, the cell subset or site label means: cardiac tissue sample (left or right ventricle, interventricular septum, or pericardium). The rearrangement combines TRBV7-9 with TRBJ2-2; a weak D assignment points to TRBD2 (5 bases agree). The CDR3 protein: CASSFSGWSGENTGELFF. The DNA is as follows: TGTGCCAGCAGCTTCTCGGGGTGGTCCGGGGAGAACACCGGGGAGCTGTTTTTT.